Presented here are 16 T cell receptor beta chains from one specimen sequenced in a study of T cell responses to AZD1222 COVID-19 vaccine. Sequencing used immunoSEQ multiplex PCR; TCRdb keeps in-frame clones, though not all of them. Among approximately 180,000 clones listed, 90% were seen once. Sequenced material: peripheral blood, taken on day 0 of AZD1222 vaccination. Every receptor here comes from an adult in good health.

This clone showed up just once. This chain uses TRBV11-1 with TRBJ2-7; D remains unclear. There are 16 residues in the CDR3. The ends were cut back, 6 bases at V and 0 bases at J, with 18 bases in the middle. Germline CDR1 is SGHAT and CDR2 is FQDESV (reference sequence). In nucleotides, the CDR3 is TGTGCCAGCAGTCTAAGGTGGCAGGAAGACTCCTACGAGCAGTACTTC. Protein product: CASSLRWQEDSYEQYF.

This clone was seen only once. This chain uses TRBV7-9 with TRBJ1-6, with D possibly TRBD1 on 5 matching bases. The germline gives CDR1 SEHNR, CDR2 FQNEAQ (reference sequence). The CDR3 spans 17 residues. The V end was cut by 5 bases, the J end by 3 bases, with 17 bases between. Written as DNA, the CDR3 is TGTGCCAGCAGCAAGGACACTACTGGAGTCTATAATTCACCCCTCCACTTT. Amino acids: CASSKDTTGVYNSPLHF.

This chain uses TRBV19 with TRBJ1-2; D not certain. Between the trimmed V and J ends, which lost 1 base and 1 base, there was a span of 13 bases. CDR1 is LNHDA, CDR2 SQIVND, per germline (reference sequence). CDR3 length: 16 residues. CDR3: CASSIAGATSNYGYTF. In DNA form, the CDR3 reads TGTGCCAGTAGTATAGCGGGAGCCACAAGTAACTATGGCTACACCTTC.

V is TRBV10-3 and J is TRBJ2-6; D is perhaps TRBD1 (6 bases). The CDR3 runs 17 residues. CDR1 is ENHRY and CDR2 is SYGVKD in the germline V gene. V was shortened by 6 bases and J by 0 bases, with 15 bases between the two germline ends. CDR3 residues: CAISGWDINSGANVLTF. CDR3 in DNA: TGTGCCATCAGCGGATGGGACATAAACTCTGGGGCCAACGTCCTGACTTTC.

The rearrangement links TRBV9 to TRBJ1-6; D unclear. This CDR3 has 16 residues. The ends were cut back, 4 bases at V and 0 bases at J, with 11 bases in the middle. Germline assignment: CDR1 SGDLS and CDR2 YYNGEE. Here the CDR3 reads CASSSGSTSYNSPLHF. The CDR3 DNA sequence: TGTGCCAGCAGCTCTGGATCGACCTCCTATAATTCACCCCTCCACTTT.

V usage is TRBV14 and J usage is TRBJ1-6, with a weak D call TRBD1 (6 bases). The V end was cut by 0 bases, the J end by 2 bases, with 11 bases between. The CDR3 consists of 17 residues. Germline V CDR1 and CDR2: SGHDN, FVKESK. CDR3 DNA: TGTGCCAGCAGCCAAGACGGCAGGGGTCCCTATAATTCACCCCTCCACTTT. This gives the protein CASSQDGRGPYNSPLHF.

The rearrangement uses TRBV30 and TRBJ2-5, with 9 bases fitting TRBD2. Germline V gene lookup returns CDR1 GTSNPN and CDR2 SVGIG (reference sequence). This CDR3 has 16 amino acids. The junction had 12 bases not matched to a gene; V was cut back by 3 bases and J by 4 bases. CDR3 amino acids: CAWRGRQRGDLETQYF. As DNA, the CDR3 is TGTGCCTGGAGGGGTAGGCAGCGGGGGGATCTAGAGACCCAGTACTTC. Full variable domain (rest looked up from reference TRBV30 and TRBJ2-5): SQTIHQWPATLVQPVGSPLSLECTVEGTSNPNLYWYRQAAGRGLQLLFYSVGIGQISSEVPQNLSASRPQDRQFILSSKKLLLSDSGFYLCAWRGRQRGDLETQYFGPGTRLLVL.

This chain uses TRBV25-1 with TRBJ1-4; D is ambiguous. Trimming cost V 4 bases and J 0 bases, with 9 bases left between them. Looked up from germline, CDR1 is MGHDK and CDR2 is SYGVNS. The CDR3 contains 15 residues. Here the CDR3 reads CASSALRATNEKLFF. The CDR3 DNA is TGTGCCAGCAGTGCCCTCCGTGCAACTAATGAAAAACTGTTTTTT.

This chain uses TRBV5-1 with TRBJ2-7; tentatively, D is TRBD2 (5 bases). The V gene lost 0 bases and the J gene lost 2 bases, with 12 bases spanning the gap. This CDR3 region has 15 residues. CDR1 is SGHRS, CDR2 YFSETQ, per germline. CDR3 protein: CASSLAGSGTYEQYF. The CDR3 nucleotides read TGCGCCAGCAGCTTGGCGGGGTCGGGAACCTACGAGCAGTACTTC.

The CDR3 loop reads CASSRGLAGVETQYF. In DNA, the CDR3 is TGTGCCAGCAGCCGGGGACTAGCGGGGGTAGAGACCCAGTACTTC. The chain uses TRBV5-6 and TRBJ2-5; the match to TRBD2 covers 14 bases. Germline-derived CDR1 and CDR2 are SGHDT and YYEEEE. J lost 4 bases, V lost 4 bases, and 3 bases had no gene match. This CDR3 comprises 15 residues. The variable domain in full, with the rest retrieved from reference TRBV5-6 and TRBJ2-5, is DAGVTQSPTHLIKTRGQQVTLRCSPKSGHDTVSWYQQALGQGPQFIFQYYEEEERQRGNFPDRFSGHQFPNYSSELNVNALLLGDSALYLCASSRGLAGVETQYFGPGTRLLVL.

This chain links TRBV27 with TRBJ2-3; D unclear. Germline-derived CDR1 and CDR2 are MNHEY and SMNVEV (reference sequence). V dropped 8 bases and J dropped 6 bases, with 9 bases sitting between them. The CDR3 runs to 11 residues. DNA of the CDR3: TGTGCCAGCCCGCCGGAGGATACGCAGTATTTT. Residues: CASPPEDTQYF.

V gene TRBV5-6 combines with J gene TRBJ2-5, with D maybe TRBD1 (6 bases). V lost 3 bases, J lost 4 bases, and 7 bases lay in between. This CDR3 is 12 amino acids long. Germline CDR1 and CDR2: SGHDT and YYEEEE. CDR3 sequence reads: CASSWGRETQYF. The CDR3 coding sequence is TGTGCCAGCAGCTGGGGGCGAGAGACCCAGTACTTC.

The CDR3 spells CASSPYSDRDTGELFF. In DNA, the CDR3 is TGTGCCAGCTCACCATACTCAGACAGGGACACCGGGGAGCTGTTTTTT. The genes are TRBV18 and TRBJ2-2, with TRBD1 identical over 7 bases. J gave up 3 bases and V 2 bases, and 6 bases lay outside the gene matches. Looked up from germline, CDR1 is KGHSH and CDR2 is LQKENI. The CDR3 spans 16 residues. Looking up the rest from reference TRBV18 and TRBJ2-2 gives the full variable domain: NAGVMQNPRHLVRRRGQEARLRCSPMKGHSHVYWYRQLPEEGLKFMVYLQKENIIDESGMPKERFSAEFPKEGPSILRIQQVVRGDSAAYFCASSPYSDRDTGELFFGEGSRLTVL.

The chain carries TRBV4-2 and TRBJ2-5; D is unclear. Per germline, CDR1 LGHNA and CDR2 YNFKEQ. CDR3 length: 9 amino acids. The V end lost 7 bases, the J end lost 5 bases, and 2 bases lay between the germline ends. CDR3 DNA: TGTGCCAGCACGGAGACCCAGTACTTC. This translates into CASTETQYF.

This sequence joins TRBV6-1 and TRBJ1-1; D is undetermined. Trimming cost V 3 bases and J 0 bases, with 8 bases left between them. The V gene's germline CDR1 is MNHNS and CDR2 SASEGT. The length of the CDR3 is 14 residues. In nucleotides, the CDR3 is TGTGCCAGCAGTGACCCCCCCCTGAACACTGAAGCTTTCTTT. This encodes CASSDPPLNTEAFF.

V usage is TRBV13 and J usage is TRBJ2-7; no definite D call. In germline, CDR1 is PRHDT, CDR2 FYEKMQ (reference sequence). With 2 bases removed from V and 7 bases from J, the gap between germline ends came to 9 bases. The CDR3 sequence is 12 residues long. In DNA, the CDR3 is TGTGCCAGCAGCTTACTGATGAGGGAGCAGTACTTC. This translates into CASSLLMREQYF.